A selection of T cell receptor beta chains follows, all from one sample in a study of T cells in Graves' hyperthyroidism and ophthalmopathy. From the multiplex PCR reads, TCRdb called clonotypes with MiXCR, one entry per CDR3 protein. Among under 400,000 distinct CDR3 sequences, around a sixth were seen once, and the ten largest hold under 55%. Sequencing was carried out using blood. These receptors were taken from a woman aged 45-65 years with Graves' hyperthyroidism. The CDR3 runs from the conserved cysteine through the conserved F or W. A D gene is named only where the DNA matches it firmly. Not all rows give a size; the values are once, few, many and, for expanded clones, a class.

>NA|TRBV20-1|NA|TRBJ2-7
CSARGRAAYEQYF
TGCAGTGCTAGGGGCAGGGCAGCCTACGAGCAGTACTTC
>TRBD1|TRBV2|few|TRBJ1-2
CASSAQGATNNYGYTF
TGTGCCAGCAGTGCGCAGGGGGCGACTAATAACTATGGCTACACCTTC
>TRBD1|TRBV5-1|few|TRBJ1-1
CASSLPGGVNTEAFF
TGCGCCAGCAGCTTGCCAGGGGGCGTGAACACTGAAGCTTTCTTT
>NA|TRBV18|few|TRBJ1-6
CASSPGSDSPLHF
TGTGCCAGCTCACCTGGGTCAGATTCACCCCTCCACTTT
>NA|TRBV20-1|many|TRBJ1-1
CSASRPNTEAFF
TGCAGTGCTAGCCGTCCCAACACTGAAGCTTTCTTT
>NA|TRBV11-2|many|TRBJ2-1
CASSFQRAGHEQFF
TGTGCCAGCAGCTTCCAAAGGGCGGGCCATGAGCAGTTCTTC
>NA|TRBV6-1|many|TRBJ2-3
CASSYKRERSTDTQYF
TGTGCCAGCAGTTATAAACGGGAGCGGAGCACAGATACGCAGTATTTT
>NA|TRBV30|many|TRBJ2-7
CAWQGRRLLAYEQYF
TGTGCCTGGCAGGGGCGTCGCTTGTTGGCCTACGAGCAGTACTTC
>TRBD1|TRBV27|once|TRBJ1-2
CASTRGTGAKNYGYTF
TGTGCCAGCACACGGGGGACAGGGGCTAAAAACTATGGCTACACCTTC
>TRBD2|TRBV12-3/TRBV12-4|many|TRBJ2-1
CASSDTSGGAVWGDEQFF
TGTGCCAGCAGCGATACTAGCGGGGGGGCCGTCTGGGGGGATGAGCAGTTCTTC
>NA|TRBV11-2|NA|TRBJ2-3
CASSFLRESTDTQYF
TGTGCCAGCAGCTTCCTACGGGAGAGCACAGATACGCAGTATTTT
>NA|TRBV7-9|NA|TRBJ1-1
CASSFDRSTLNTEAFF
TGTGCCAGCAGCTTCGACAGGAGCACTTTGAACACTGAAGCTTTCTTT
>TRBD2|TRBV20-1|few|TRBJ2-7
CSARGPTSGRAPYEQYF
TGCAGTGCTAGAGGGCCCACTAGCGGGAGGGCCCCCTACGAGCAGTACTTC
>TRBD2|TRBV9|many|TRBJ2-3
CASSPGASGGFTDTQYF
TGTGCCAGCAGCCCGGGGGCTAGCGGGGGGTTCACAGATACGCAGTATTTT
>NA|TRBV9|NA|TRBJ1-2
CASSVGDPTWSHGYTF
TGTGCCAGCAGCGTAGGGGACCCGACATGGAGCCATGGCTACACCTTC
>TRBD1|TRBV20-1|NA|TRBJ1-6
CSAVSNTGGRSPLHF
TGCAGTGCCGTTTCGAATACAGGGGGTAGATCACCCCTCCACTTT
>NA|TRBV5-1|NA|TRBJ2-2
CASSLDLTGELFF
TGCGCCAGCAGCTTGGACCTCACCGGGGAGCTGTTTTTT
>NA|TRBV28|many|TRBJ2-7
CASSLGPVGQSYEQYF
TGTGCCAGCAGTTTAGGACCCGTAGGACAGTCCTACGAGCAGTACTTC
>NA|TRBV4-2|NA|TRBJ1-2
CASSHQGVANYGYTF
TGTGCCAGCAGCCATCAAGGGGTAGCTAACTATGGCTACACCTTC
>TRBD2|TRBV11-2|many|TRBJ2-1
CASSLRLAGEVEQFF
TGTGCCAGCAGCTTACGACTAGCGGGAGAGGTTGAGCAGTTCTTC
>NA|TRBV6-1|few|TRBJ2-1
CASSLLHNEQFF
TGTGCCAGCAGTCTTCTACACAATGAGCAGTTCTTC
>NA|TRBV6-1|NA|TRBJ1-5
CASNVGNQPQHF
TGTGCCAGCAACGTTGGGAATCAGCCCCAGCATTTT
>TRBD1|TRBV30|few|TRBJ2-7
CTWGTGTGNVDEQYF
TGTACCTGGGGGACCGGGACAGGGAACGTCGACGAGCAGTACTTC
>NA|TRBV6-2/TRBV6-3|few|TRBJ2-3
CASSGYLRDHSDTQYF
TGTGCCAGCAGTGGATACCTCCGGGACCACTCAGATACGCAGTATTTT
>NA|TRBV7-9|few|TRBJ2-5
CASSFWGADQETQYF
TGTGCCAGCAGCTTCTGGGGAGCGGACCAAGAGACCCAGTACTTC
>NA|TRBV7-9|few|TRBJ1-2
CASSLAFNGGGNYGYTF
TGTGCCAGCAGCTTAGCATTTAATGGGGGCGGGAACTATGGCTACACCTTC
>NA|TRBV20-1|NA|TRBJ1-1
CSARLGNPGPNTEAFF
TGCAGTGCTAGGCTGGGGAACCCAGGACCGAACACTGAAGCTTTCTTT
>TRBD1|TRBV27|many|TRBJ2-7
CASSSRQGSYEQCF
TGTGCCAGCAGTTCTCGACAGGGATCCTACGAGCAGTGCTTC
>TRBD1|TRBV3-1|once|TRBJ1-3
CASSTRQGFPGNTIYF
TGTGCCAGCAGCACCCGACAGGGGTTCCCTGGAAACACCATATATTTT
>TRBD1|TRBV18|few|TRBJ1-2
CASSPGDSYGGYTF
TGTGCCAGCTCACCAGGGGACAGTTATGGTGGCTACACCTTC
>TRBD2|TRBV5-4|NA|TRBJ2-1
CASSPGLAGVVSYNEQFF
TGTGCCAGCAGCCCTGGACTAGCGGGAGTAGTCTCCTACAATGAGCAGTTCTTC
>TRBD1|TRBV6-1|few|TRBJ1-2
CASSPVGQGAGGYTF
TGTGCCAGCAGTCCCGTCGGACAGGGGGCTGGGGGCTACACCTTC
>TRBD1|TRBV12-5|few|TRBJ2-1
CASARDRVNEQFF
TGTGCTAGTGCCCGGGACAGGGTCAATGAGCAGTTCTTC
>TRBD2|TRBV5-1|few|TRBJ2-7
CASSLYLAGSYEQYF
TGCGCCAGCAGCTTGTACCTAGCGGGATCCTACGAGCAGTACTTC
>NA|TRBV7-8|NA|TRBJ1-6
CASSLAGVYDSPLHF
TGTGCCAGCAGCTTAGCTGGGGTTTATGATTCACCCCTCCACTTT
>TRBD1|TRBV30|many|TRBJ2-7
CAWSPRGQIHYEQYF
TGTGCCTGGAGTCCACGGGGACAGATCCACTACGAGCAGTACTTC
>NA|TRBV7-3|few|TRBJ2-1
CASSLGRGRYNEQFF
TGTGCCAGCAGCTTGGGGCGGGGTCGCTACAATGAGCAGTTCTTC
>TRBD1|TRBV28|many|TRBJ1-1
CASSLGTGSVTEAFF
TGTGCCAGCAGTCTCGGGACAGGATCCGTCACTGAAGCTTTCTTT
>TRBD2|TRBV7-9|few|TRBJ2-5
CASSLKGLAAQETQYF
TGTGCCAGCAGCTTAAAGGGACTAGCGGCTCAAGAGACCCAGTACTTC
>TRBD2|TRBV10-2|NA|TRBJ2-7
CASSRLWTSGSSYEQYF
TGCGCCAGCAGTCGTCTTTGGACTAGCGGGAGCTCCTACGAGCAGTACTTC
>NA|TRBV19|few|TRBJ1-2
CASSIGQPLYGYTF
TGTGCCAGTAGTATTGGCCAGCCTCTTTATGGCTACACCTTC
>NA|TRBV10-1|NA|TRBJ2-3
CAGSKGHRDTQYF
TGCGCCGGCAGTAAGGGCCATCGGGATACGCAGTATTTT
>TRBD1|TRBV2|few|TRBJ2-7
CASDRDRGSEQYF
TGTGCCAGCGATCGGGACAGGGGTTCCGAGCAGTACTTC
>NA|TRBV12-5|many|TRBJ2-1
CASGLTDYNEQFF
TGTGCTAGTGGTCTTACAGACTACAATGAGCAGTTCTTC
>NA|TRBV7-2|few|TRBJ2-2
CASSLIRGLTGELFF
TGTGCCAGCAGCTTAATCCGGGGGTTGACCGGGGAGCTGTTTTTT
>NA|TRBV12-3/TRBV12-4|many|TRBJ2-3
CASSLDLVGDTDTQYF
TGTGCCAGCAGTTTAGATTTGGTCGGGGACACAGATACGCAGTATTTT
>TRBD1|TRBV4-1|few|TRBJ2-7
CASSLQGALGYEQYF
TGCGCCAGCAGCTTGCAGGGGGCTTTGGGATACGAGCAGTACTTC